These T cell receptor beta chains were read from a single sample in a study of cytomegalovirus exposure and HLA in healthy donors. The repertoire was sequenced with immunoSEQ multiplex PCR; TCRdb's copy has only in-frame clones and lacks some. The sample holds fewer than 200,000 clones; roughly 80% are singletons and the top ten take approximately 0.8%. The sequencing sample was made of PBMCs. These receptors were collected from a woman in her late teens or twenties in good health and CMV-seronegative. Both conserved end residues are trimmed from each CDR3.

TRBV15	TRBJ2-3	ATSGSGTGGADTQY
TRBV28	TRBJ1-2	ASSTIYTGGVGYGYT
TRBV7-2	TRBJ2-3	ASRTGGADTQY
TRBV20-1	TRBJ2-7	SAITGVEQY
TRBV27	TRBJ2-7	ASRRTGGPYEQY
TRBV6-1	TRBJ1-5	ASRPGTENQPQH
TRBV11-2	TRBJ1-1	ASSLGGTDTEAF
TRBV7-9	TRBJ2-2	ASRKAGTNTGELF
TRBV30	TRBJ2-4	AWSGVLAKNIQY
TRBV9	TRBJ2-7	ASSVGPPDRREGHEQY
TRBV7-2	TRBJ1-2	ASSSDRSNYGYT
TRBV4-1	TRBJ2-2	ASSLLWLSRSGTGELF
TRBV5-1	TRBJ2-5	ASSWAPGQAVQETQY
TRBV27	TRBJ2-2	ASSFRDRGGSGELF
TRBV7-2	TRBJ2-1	ASSLNSPNEQF
TRBV6-1	TRBJ2-7	ASRAGVSYEQY
TRBV7-8	TRBJ1-2	ASSLVGTGENYGYT
TRBV7-9	TRBJ1-1	ASSLALGVAEAF
TRBV7-2	TRBJ2-7	ASSLGSRVTYEQY
TRBV18	TRBJ1-1	ASSPEYSGYHDEAF
TRBV28	TRBJ1-2	ASSTGQGLGSSGYT
TRBV19	TRBJ2-7	ASTPGGLAGGLYEQY
TRBV5-4	TRBJ1-1	ASSLNGRSNTEAF
TRBV27	TRBJ2-5	ASSSTGETQY
TRBV6-1	TRBJ2-5	ASRLTSTQY
TRBV12-5	TRBJ1-1	ASAPGQGTEAF
TRBV5-6	TRBJ2-1	ASSPTYLRDYPFNEQF
TRBV29-1	TRBJ1-1	SAEGTGSWYTEAF
TRBV5-1	TRBJ2-3	ASSGRLAGNTDTQY
TRBV7-7	TRBJ1-5	ASRTRQGDQPQH
TRBV10-3	TRBJ1-2	AISESGQGAWFYGYT
TRBV28	TRBJ1-5	ASSFYSNQPQH
TRBV27	TRBJ2-1	ASSSISLHNEQF
TRBV19	TRBJ2-6	ASTGGPGANVLT
TRBV19	TRBJ2-5	ASSIAGTSVETQY
TRBV2	TRBJ1-2	ASSERQQLGYT
TRBV6-5	TRBJ1-1	ASRLVNTEAF
TRBV18	TRBJ2-6	ASSPTSGTVVSGANVLT
TRBV6-5	TRBJ2-7	AAEDRQNYEQY
TRBV6-1	TRBJ2-1	ASSSGTNWFEQF
TRBV28	TRBJ2-7	ASSLGPSGRGYEQY
TRBV27	TRBJ1-2	ASRPQTGSNYGYT
TRBV4-1	TRBJ2-6	ASSPSEGANVPT
TRBV14	TRBJ2-7	ASSRGGLLPYEQY
TRBV10-1	TRBJ2-1	ASSDPGSITGRPNEQF
TRBV27	TRBJ2-2	ASRWTGTLTGELF
TRBV4-1	TRBJ2-5	ASSTLPTGLQETQY
TRBV19	TRBJ2-2	ASSAGRAQTGELF